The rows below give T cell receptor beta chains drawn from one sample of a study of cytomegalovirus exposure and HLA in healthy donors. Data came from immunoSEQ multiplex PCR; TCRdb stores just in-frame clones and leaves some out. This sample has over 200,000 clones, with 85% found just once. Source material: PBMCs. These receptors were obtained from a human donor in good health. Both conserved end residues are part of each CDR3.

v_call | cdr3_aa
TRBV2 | CASSAQRAGVSASYEQYF
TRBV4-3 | CASSQEAGLETQYF
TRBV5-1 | CASRTDRGRGTQYF
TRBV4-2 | CASSLRETLTNTGELFF
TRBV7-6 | CASSSRDTGELFF
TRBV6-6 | CASTSGDTDTQYF
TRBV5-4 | CASSLARTGDTEAFF
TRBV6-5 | CASSIRDTGANVLTF
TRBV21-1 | CASRKLYGGFSYEQYF
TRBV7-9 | CASSLGTAGPSVYTF
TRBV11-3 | CASSLGHTNTEAFF
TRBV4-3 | CASSQGPSGSSYNEQFF
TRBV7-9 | CVSSRGNYNEQFF
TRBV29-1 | CSAFLADTQYF
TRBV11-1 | CASSPRVETGELFF
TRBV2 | CASSARLAGGNGELFF
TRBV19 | CASRHPDRWNQPQHF
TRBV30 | CAIRDSNEKLFF
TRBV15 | CATSRGQDNTGELFF
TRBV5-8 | CASSFHRGLLAKNIQYF
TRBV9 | CASSVAITDASLFRELFF
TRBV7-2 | CASSLGSVGQGRFGTQYF
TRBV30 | CAWILGGFGYTF
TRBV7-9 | CASSPQGGTGNEKLFF
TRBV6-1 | CASSEGELAKNIQYF
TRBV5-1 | CASSLVASANTGELFF
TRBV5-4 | CASSLAGSAHTDTQYF
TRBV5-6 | CASSLGNADYEQYF
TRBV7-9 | CASSLETSGGEQYF
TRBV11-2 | CASSLVLSSGRYEQYF
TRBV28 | CASSFWDRGDEQYF
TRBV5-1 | CASSLQGGGNTDTQYF
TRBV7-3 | CASSEQGWSTEAFF
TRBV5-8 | CASRGSRGADTQYF
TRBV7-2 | CASSLYPDTQYF
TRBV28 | CASRQGLYNEQFF
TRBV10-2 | CASSRLAGSGELFF
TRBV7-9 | CASSRVGQIKNIQYF
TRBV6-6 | CASSYPITGPNTEAFF
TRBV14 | CASSQVAGVVDTQYF
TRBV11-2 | CASSRHGAEAFF
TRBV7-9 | CASSPRQGASGNIIYF
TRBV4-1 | CASSQPPSGRPYEQYF
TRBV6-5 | CASSYVPGTGAYEQYF
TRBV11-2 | CASSLGGRAVGETQYF
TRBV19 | CAKTQETQYF
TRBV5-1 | CASTLTSGRTPYEQYF
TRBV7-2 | CASGTGNTEAFF
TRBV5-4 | CASSLANDRVIQETQYF
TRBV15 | CATSNAGTGGNQPQHF
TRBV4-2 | CASSQDYGGGRTQYF
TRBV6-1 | CASSEGESSYEQYF
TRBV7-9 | CSSSLDHGTGGYSNQPQHF
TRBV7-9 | CASSGRTGHSGNTIYF
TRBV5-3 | CARGAGNQPQHF
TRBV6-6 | CASSSGGGNEQFF
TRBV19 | CASSYREVNQPQHF